Following are 5 T cell receptor beta chains from one sample sequenced in a study of cytomegalovirus exposure and HLA in healthy donors (dated by TCRdb to the late 2010s). Libraries were made using the immunoSEQ multiplex PCR assay. The multiplex PCR relied on a mix of 60 forward primers for TCR Vbeta segments and 13 reverse primers for TCR Jbeta segments. In TCRdb, the immuneACCESS table is reduced to in-frame sequences with V and J assigned. These tables do not hold every clone; where another copy was compared, an unresolved V gene accounts for under half, and the others remain unexplained. Within this sample are approximately 93,000 clones, with over 65% of them counted one time only. Of the sample, about 4% falls within the top ten clones. Sequenced: PBMCs. These receptors came from a man aged 50-59 years in good health and CMV-seronegative.

V gene TRBV7-2 combines with J gene TRBJ2-1; D not certain. The CDR3 spans 15 residues. V lost 1 base and J lost 0, with 7 bases in between. CDR1 and CDR2 from the germline V gene are SGHTA and FQGNSA. The CDR3 sequence is CASSLEPGSYNEQFF. For the CDR3, the DNA is TGTGCCAGCAGCTTAGAGCCGGGCTCCTACAATGAGCAGTTCTTC.

The chain uses TRBV19 and TRBJ1-5; TRBD1 agrees at 11 bases. Germline trimming cut 7 bases from V and 5 bases from J; bases unmatched to any gene: 13. Germline V gives CDR1 LNHDA, CDR2 SQIVND (reference sequence). The CDR3 is made up of 17 amino acids. In DNA, the CDR3 is TGTGCCAGTAACCGTCCCGGGACAGGGGGACGCGATCAGCCCCAGCATTTT. Translation gives CASNRPGTGGRDQPQHF.

The rearrangement links TRBV6-1 to TRBJ1-1, with D uncertain. CDR3 size: 13 residues. Germline CDR1 and CDR2: MNHNS and SASEGT. V was cut by 2 bases and J by 6 bases, with 10 bases left in between. CDR3 in amino acids: CASSETGWAEAFF. CDR3 coding DNA: TGTGCCAGCAGTGAAACGGGGTGGGCTGAAGCTTTCTTT.

The chain carries TRBV28 and TRBJ2-5; tentatively, D is TRBD1 (6 bases). Germline V gene data show CDR1 as MDHEN and CDR2 as SYDVKM. With 3 bases removed from V and 0 bases from J, the gap between germline ends came to 20 bases. The length of the CDR3 is 18 residues. CDR3 protein: CASSFQGRTSMYQETQYF. The DNA of the CDR3 is TGTGCCAGCAGTTTCCAGGGGCGTACCTCTATGTACCAAGAGACCCAGTACTTC.

The rearrangement links TRBV28 to TRBJ1-5; possible D gene TRBD1, 5 bases. CDR1 and CDR2 (germline): MDHEN, SYDVKM. The CDR3 length is 14 residues. V was trimmed by 3 bases and J by 7 bases, leaving 13 bases between them. The CDR3 coding sequence is TGTGCCAGCAGTTTGGCCCAGGGTGTCCAGCCCCAGCATTTT. Amino acids: CASSLAQGVQPQHF.